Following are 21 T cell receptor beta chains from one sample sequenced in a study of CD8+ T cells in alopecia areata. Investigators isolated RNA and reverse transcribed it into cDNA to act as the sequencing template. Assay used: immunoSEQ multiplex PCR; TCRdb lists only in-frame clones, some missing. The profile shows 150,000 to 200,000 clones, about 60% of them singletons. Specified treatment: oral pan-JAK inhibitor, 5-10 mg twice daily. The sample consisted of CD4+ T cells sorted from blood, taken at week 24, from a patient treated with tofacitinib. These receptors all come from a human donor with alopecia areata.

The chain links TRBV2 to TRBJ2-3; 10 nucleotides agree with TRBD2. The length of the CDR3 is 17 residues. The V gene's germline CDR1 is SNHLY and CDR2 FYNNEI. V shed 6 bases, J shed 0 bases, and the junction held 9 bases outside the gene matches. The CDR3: CASSGSGGPSSTDTQYF. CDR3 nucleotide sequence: TGTGCCAGCAGCGGTAGCGGGGGGCCCTCTAGCACAGATACGCAGTATTTT.

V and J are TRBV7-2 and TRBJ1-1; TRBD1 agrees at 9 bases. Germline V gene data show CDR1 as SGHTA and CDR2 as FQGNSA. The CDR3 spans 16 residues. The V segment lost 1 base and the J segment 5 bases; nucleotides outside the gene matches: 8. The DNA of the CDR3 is TGTGCCAGCAGCTTAGTGACAGGGGGACGGGGGACTGAAGCTTTCTTT. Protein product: CASSLVTGGRGTEAFF.

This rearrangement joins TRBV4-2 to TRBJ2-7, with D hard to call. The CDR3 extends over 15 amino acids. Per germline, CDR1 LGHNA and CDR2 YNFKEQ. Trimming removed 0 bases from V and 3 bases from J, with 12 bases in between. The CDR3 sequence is CASSQDHLASYEQYF. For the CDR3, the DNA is TGTGCCAGCAGCCAAGATCACTTAGCCAGCTACGAGCAGTACTTC.

DNA of the CDR3: TGTGCCAGCAGTTACCGTATCGGACAGTTCAATCAGCCCCAGCATTTT. It yields the protein CASSYRIGQFNQPQHF. The chain employs TRBV6-5 and TRBJ1-5; TRBD1 is a possible D gene (6 bases). CDR1 is MNHEY, CDR2 SVGAGI, per germline. CDR3 size: 16 residues. V was pared by 2 bases and J by 3 bases, with 14 bases between.

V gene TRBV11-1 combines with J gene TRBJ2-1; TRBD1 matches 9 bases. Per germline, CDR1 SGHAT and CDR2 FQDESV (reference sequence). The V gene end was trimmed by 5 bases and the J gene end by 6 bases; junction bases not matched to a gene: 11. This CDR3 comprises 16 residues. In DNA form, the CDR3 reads TGTGCCAGCAGCCATAAACCCGGACAGGGGAGCAATGAGCAGTTCTTC. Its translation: CASSHKPGQGSNEQFF.

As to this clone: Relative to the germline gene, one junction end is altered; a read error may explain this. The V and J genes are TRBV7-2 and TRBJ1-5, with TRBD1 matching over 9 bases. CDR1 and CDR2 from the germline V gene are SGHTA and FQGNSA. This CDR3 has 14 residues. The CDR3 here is CASSSTGGKQPQHF. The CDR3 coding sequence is TGTGCCAGCAGCTCCACAGGGGGCAAACAGCCCCAGCATTTT.

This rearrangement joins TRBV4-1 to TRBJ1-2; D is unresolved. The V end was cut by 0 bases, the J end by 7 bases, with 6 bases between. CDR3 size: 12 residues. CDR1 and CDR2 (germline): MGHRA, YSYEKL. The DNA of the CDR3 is TGCGCCAGCAGCCAAGATACAAGTGGCTACACCTTC. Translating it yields CASSQDTSGYTF.

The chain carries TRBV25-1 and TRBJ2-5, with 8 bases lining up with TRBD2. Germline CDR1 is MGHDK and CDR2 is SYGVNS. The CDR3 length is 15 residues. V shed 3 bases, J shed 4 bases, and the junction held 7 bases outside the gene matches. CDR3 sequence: CASSEKRGLGETQYF. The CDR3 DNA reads TGTGCCAGCAGTGAGAAGCGGGGGCTAGGAGAGACCCAGTACTTC. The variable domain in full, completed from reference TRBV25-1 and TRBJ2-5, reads EADIYQTPRYLVIGTGKKITLECSQTMGHDKMYWYQQDPGMELHLIHYSYGVNSTEKGDLSSESTVSRIRTEHFPLTLESARPSHTSQYLCASSEKRGLGETQYFGPGTRLLVL.

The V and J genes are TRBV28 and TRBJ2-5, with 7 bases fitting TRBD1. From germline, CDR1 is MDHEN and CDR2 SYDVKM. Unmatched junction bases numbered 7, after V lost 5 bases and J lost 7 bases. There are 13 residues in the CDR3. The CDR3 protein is CASSQGVVGTQYF. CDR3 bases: TGTGCCAGCAGTCAGGGGGTGGTTGGGACCCAGTACTTC.

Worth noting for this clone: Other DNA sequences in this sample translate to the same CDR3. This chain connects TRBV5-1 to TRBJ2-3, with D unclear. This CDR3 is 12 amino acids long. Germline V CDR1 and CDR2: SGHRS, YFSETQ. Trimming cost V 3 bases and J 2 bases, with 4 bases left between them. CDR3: CASSSSTDTQYF. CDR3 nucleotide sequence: TGCGCCAGCAGCTCTTCCACAGATACGCAGTATTTT.

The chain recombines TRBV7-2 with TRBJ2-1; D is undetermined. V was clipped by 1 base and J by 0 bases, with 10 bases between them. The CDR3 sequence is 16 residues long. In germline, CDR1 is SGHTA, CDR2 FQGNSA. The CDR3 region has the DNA TGTGCCAGCAGCTTAGGAGGCGTAGGCTCCTACAATGAGCAGTTCTTC. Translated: CASSLGGVGSYNEQFF.

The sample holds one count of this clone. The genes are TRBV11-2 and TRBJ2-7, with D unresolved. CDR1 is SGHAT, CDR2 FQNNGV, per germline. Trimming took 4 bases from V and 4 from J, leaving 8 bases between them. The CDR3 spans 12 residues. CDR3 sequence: CASSSLVYEQYF. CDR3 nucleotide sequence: TGTGCCAGCAGCTCTCTGGTTTACGAGCAGTACTTC. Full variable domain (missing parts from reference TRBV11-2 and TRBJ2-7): EAGVAQSPRYKIIEKRQSVAFWCNPISGHATLYWYQQILGQGPKLLIQFQNNGVVDDSQLPKDRFSAERLKGVDSTLKIQPAKLEDSAVYLCASSSLVYEQYFGPGTRLTVT.

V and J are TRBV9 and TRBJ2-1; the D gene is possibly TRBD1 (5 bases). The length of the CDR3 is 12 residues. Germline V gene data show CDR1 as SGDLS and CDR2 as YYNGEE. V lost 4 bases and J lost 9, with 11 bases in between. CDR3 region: CASSPGRGEQFF. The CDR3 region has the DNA TGTGCCAGCAGCCCCGGAAGGGGTGAGCAGTTCTTC.

The CDR3 DNA reads as TGTGCCAGCAACCAGCCTGACGGGCCGTTAAGGAATTCACCCCTCCACTTT. Translation gives CASNQPDGPLRNSPLHF. This chain links TRBV7-2 with TRBJ1-6; D not resolved. V dropped 7 bases and J dropped 7 bases, with 23 bases sitting between them. CDR3 length: 17 residues. Germline V gene lookup returns CDR1 SGHTA and CDR2 FQGNSA.

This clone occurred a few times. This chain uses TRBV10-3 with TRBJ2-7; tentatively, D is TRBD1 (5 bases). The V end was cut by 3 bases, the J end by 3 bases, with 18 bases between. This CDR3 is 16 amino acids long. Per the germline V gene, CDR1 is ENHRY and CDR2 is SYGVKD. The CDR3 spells CAISEKGQLLLYEQYF. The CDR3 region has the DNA TGTGCCATCAGTGAAAAGGGGCAGCTCCTTCTCTACGAGCAGTACTTC.

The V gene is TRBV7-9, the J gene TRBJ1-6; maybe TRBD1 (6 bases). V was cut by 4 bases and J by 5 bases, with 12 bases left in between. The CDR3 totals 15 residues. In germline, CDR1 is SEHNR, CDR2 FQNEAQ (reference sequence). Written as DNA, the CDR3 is TGTGCCAGCAGCTCACGGGACATGCATAATTCACCCCTCCACTTT. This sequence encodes CASSSRDMHNSPLHF.

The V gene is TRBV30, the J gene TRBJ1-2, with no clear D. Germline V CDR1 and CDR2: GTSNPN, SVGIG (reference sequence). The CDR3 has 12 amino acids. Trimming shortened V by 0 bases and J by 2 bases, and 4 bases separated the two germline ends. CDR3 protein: CAWSVSNYGYTF. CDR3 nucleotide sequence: TGTGCCTGGAGTGTTTCCAACTATGGCTACACCTTC.

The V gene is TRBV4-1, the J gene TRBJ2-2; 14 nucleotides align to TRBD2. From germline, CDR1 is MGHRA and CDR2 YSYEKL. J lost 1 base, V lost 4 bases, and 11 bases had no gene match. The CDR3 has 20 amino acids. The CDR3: CASSLYSGTSGGVNTGELFF. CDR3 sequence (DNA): TGCGCCAGCAGCCTATACTCCGGGACTAGCGGGGGTGTGAACACCGGGGAGCTGTTTTTT.

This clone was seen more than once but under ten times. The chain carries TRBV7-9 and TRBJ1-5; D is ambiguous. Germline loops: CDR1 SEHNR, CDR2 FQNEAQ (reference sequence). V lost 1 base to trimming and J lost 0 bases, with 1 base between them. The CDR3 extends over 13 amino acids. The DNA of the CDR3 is TGTGCCAGCAGCTTAGATAGCAATCAGCCCCAGCATTTT. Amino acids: CASSLDSNQPQHF.

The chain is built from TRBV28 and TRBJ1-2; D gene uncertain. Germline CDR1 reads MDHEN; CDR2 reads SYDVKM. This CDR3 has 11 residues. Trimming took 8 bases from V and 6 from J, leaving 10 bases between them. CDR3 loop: CASGRANGYTF. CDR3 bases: TGTGCCAGCGGTCGGGCAAATGGCTACACCTTC.

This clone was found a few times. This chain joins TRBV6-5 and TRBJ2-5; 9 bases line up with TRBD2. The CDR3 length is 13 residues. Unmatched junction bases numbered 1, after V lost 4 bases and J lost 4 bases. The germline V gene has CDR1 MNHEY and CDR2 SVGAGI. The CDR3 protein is CASSFSGGETQYF. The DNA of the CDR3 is TGTGCCAGCAGTTTTAGCGGGGGAGAGACCCAGTACTTC.